Sequencing of this TCR beta chain was carried out in a study of patients and donors after allogeneic stem cell transplantation. TCRdb analysed the RT-PCR reads with MiXCR anew, one entry per CDR3 protein. The sample has hundreds of thousands of distinct CDR3 sequences, approximately 16% seen once; the top ten hold about 7%. The source material was blood, either unsorted or a sorted T cell fraction (not recorded which). This TCR was sampled from a human donor who was either an allogeneic HSCT recipient or a stem cell or donor lymphocyte infusion donor (not recorded which). It is not recorded whose cells these are; they may come from a transplant donor.

CDR3 nucleotides: TGTGCCAGCGCCGGGGTCCTCACTGAAGCTTTCTTT. The encoded protein is CASAGVLTEAFF. The chain employs TRBV18 and TRBJ1-1, with D unresolved. Germline V gene data show CDR1 as KGHSH and CDR2 as LQKENI. The CDR3 runs 12 residues. The V end was cut by 8 bases, the J end by 4 bases, with 11 bases between.